This passage covers 22 T cell receptor beta chains from one sample sequenced in a study of blood T cell repertoires in COVID-19. The method was immunoSEQ multiplex PCR; TCRdb's version includes in-frame clones alone and lacks a portion of them. Among approximately 190,000 clones listed, 88% were seen once. What was sequenced was peripheral blood. The receptors originated from a woman between 40 and 55 years old who had recovered from COVID-19.

The V gene is TRBV5-1, the J gene TRBJ2-7, with 10 bases identical to TRBD2. Germline V gives CDR1 SGHRS, CDR2 YFSETQ. This CDR3 has 16 amino acids. V gave up 4 bases and J gave up 2 bases; unmatched junction bases: 9. DNA of the CDR3: TGCGCCAGCAGCCCAGAATTAGCGGGAGGCGCCTACGAGCAGTACTTC. Amino acids: CASSPELAGGAYEQYF.

The chain joins TRBV11-2 to TRBJ1-6; D possibly corresponds to TRBD1 (5 bases). Germline V lookup: CDR1 SGHAT, CDR2 FQNNGV. The V end lost 2 bases, the J end lost 7 bases, and 9 bases lay between the germline ends. There are 14 residues in the CDR3. The CDR3 nucleotides are TGTGCCAGCAGCTTACGACAGCTAAATTCACCCCTCCACTTT. Amino acid sequence: CASSLRQLNSPLHF.

This clone is a singleton in its sample. The V gene is TRBV15, the J gene TRBJ2-7, with 7 bases fitting TRBD1. The germline V gene has CDR1 LNHNV and CDR2 YYDKDF (reference sequence). Losses at the gene ends were 6 bases for V and 1 base for J; bases not matched to a gene: 12. The CDR3 has 16 amino acids. The CDR3 nucleotides read TGTGCCACCAGGGTAGGTGGACAGGAGATGTCCTACGAGCAGTACTTC. Translating gives CATRVGGQEMSYEQYF.

The rearrangement links TRBV13 to TRBJ2-1, with TRBD2 matching 10 bases. Germline CDR1 reads PRHDT; CDR2 reads FYEKMQ (reference sequence). The V and J ends lost 5 bases and 2 bases, in that order; junction bases with no gene match: 6. CDR3 length equals 16 residues. CDR3 sequence (DNA): TGTGCCAGCAGCCCCAGGACTAGCGGAACCTACAATGAGCAGTTCTTC. Its protein is CASSPRTSGTYNEQFF.

The J gene is TRBJ2-7, the V gene TRBV27; 10 bases align to TRBD1. There are 16 residues in the CDR3. The V and J ends lost 6 bases and 5 bases, in that order; junction bases with no gene match: 13. The germline gives CDR1 MNHEY, CDR2 SMNVEV (reference sequence). CDR3: CASSSWGTGDLNEQYF. The CDR3 bases are TGTGCCAGCAGCTCCTGGGGGACAGGGGACCTTAACGAGCAGTACTTC.

The genes are TRBV12-3 or TRBV12-4 and TRBJ1-5; D not certain. The CDR3 is made up of 13 amino acids. V lost 6 bases and J 5 bases, leaving 11 bases between the germline ends. This CDR3 is CASRRAGDQPQHF. CDR3 DNA sequence: TGTGCCAGCAGGAGGGCGGGAGATCAGCCCCAGCATTTT.

In this sample, this clone turned up once. V usage is TRBV27 and J usage is TRBJ1-1, with 10 positions matching TRBD1. Germline lookup yields CDR1 MNHEY and CDR2 SMNVEV (reference sequence). The CDR3 totals 17 residues. The junction had 13 bases not matched to a gene; V was cut back by 2 bases and J by 7 bases. In DNA form, the CDR3 reads TGTGCCAGCAGTTTAGGGCCCCAGACAGGGGGCCTCTATGAAGCTTTCTTT. Residues: CASSLGPQTGGLYEAFF.

This clone was picked up one time. The V gene is TRBV27, the J gene TRBJ2-5; TRBD2 agrees at 15 bases. CDR1 and CDR2 (germline): MNHEY, SMNVEV (reference sequence). The CDR3 length is 18 residues. V trimming: 6 bases; J trimming: 5 bases; junction bases outside the gene matches: 13. Here the CDR3 DNA reads TGTGCCAGCAGCTCCGGGACTAGCGGGAGGCCCCCGGTGGAGACCCAGTACTTC. It codes for CASSSGTSGRPPVETQYF.

The rearrangement joins TRBV19 to TRBJ2-6; 10 bases agree with TRBD2. The CDR3 sequence is 19 residues long. The J segment lost 0 bases and the V segment lost 1 base, leaving 6 bases of the junction unmatched. The germline V gene has CDR1 LNHDA and CDR2 SQIVND (reference sequence). The DNA of the CDR3 is TGTGCCAGTAGTATAGGAGCAGCGGGAGGGAGCTCTGGGGCCAACGTCCTGACTTTC. Its protein is CASSIGAAGGSSGANVLTF.

The rearrangement joins TRBV12-3 or TRBV12-4 to TRBJ2-3; D is ambiguous. This CDR3 is built from 11 residues. Trimming shortened V by 6 bases and J by 3 bases, and 4 bases separated the two germline ends. CDR3 region: CASRATDTQYF. For the CDR3, the DNA is TGTGCCAGCAGGGCAACAGATACGCAGTATTTT.

The chain carries TRBV11-2 and TRBJ2-7; 11 bases line up with TRBD1. The ends lost 3 bases at V and 2 bases at J; junction bases unmatched: 3. The CDR3 has 15 residues. Germline V CDR1 and CDR2: SGHAT, FQNNGV. CDR3 nucleotides: TGTGCCAGCAGCTTTAGGGGACAGGGGGCCTACGAGCAGTACTTC. Its translation is CASSFRGQGAYEQYF. Drawing the rest from reference TRBV11-2 and TRBJ2-7, the complete variable domain is EAGVAQSPRYKIIEKRQSVAFWCNPISGHATLYWYQQILGQGPKLLIQFQNNGVVDDSQLPKDRFSAERLKGVDSTLKIQPAKLEDSAVYLCASSFRGQGAYEQYFGPGTRLTVT.

The rearrangement joins TRBV24-1 to TRBJ2-7; D possibly corresponds to TRBD2 (7 bases). Germline loops: CDR1 KGHDR, CDR2 SFDVKD. V lost 4 bases to trimming and J lost 4 bases, with 25 bases between them. This CDR3 contains 18 residues. CDR3 bases: TGTGCCACCAGTGACTCCACTTATCGAGGGGGGGACCCTTACGAGCAGTACTTC. Protein: CATSDSTYRGGDPYEQYF.

The genes are TRBV15 and TRBJ2-3; no definite D call. The V end lost 0 bases, the J end lost 0 bases, and 7 bases lay between the germline ends. Germline-derived CDR1 and CDR2 are LNHNV and YYDKDF (reference sequence). CDR3 length: 15 residues. CDR3 protein: CATSRDTRSTDTQYF. CDR3 sequence (DNA): TGTGCCACCAGCAGAGACACGAGGAGCACAGATACGCAGTATTTT. Based on the CDR3 plus reference TRBV15 and TRBJ2-3, the full variable domain is DAMVIQNPRYQVTQFGKPVTLSCSQTLNHNVMYWYQQKSSQAPKLLFHYYDKDFNNEADTPDNFQSRRPNTSFCFLDIRSPGLGDTAMYLCATSRDTRSTDTQYFGPGTRLTVL.

The V call is TRBV3-1 (or the pseudogene TRBV3-2), the J call TRBJ2-7; 9 nucleotides match TRBD1. The CDR3 covers 13 residues. Losses at the gene ends were 4 bases for V and 3 bases for J; bases not matched to a gene: 1. Germline V gene data show CDR1 as LGHDT and CDR2 as YNNKEL (reference sequence). CDR3 nucleotides: TGTGCCAGCAGCCGGGACAGGGACTACGAGCAGTACTTC. This gives the protein CASSRDRDYEQYF.

Of note for this clone: Other DNA sequences in this specimen translate into the identical CDR3. In nucleotides, the CDR3 is TGTGCCAGCAGCTTCGGGGGGCCGAGCTCCTACAATGAGCAGTTCTTC. Amino acid sequence: CASSFGGPSSYNEQFF. The chain is built from TRBV7-8 and TRBJ2-1, with D tentatively TRBD2 (7 bases). The CDR3 spans 16 residues. V lost 3 bases and J lost 0, with 12 bases in between. CDR1 is SGHVS, CDR2 FQNEAQ, per germline.

V is TRBV6-5 and J is TRBJ1-5; 7 bases are a match to TRBD1. Losses at the gene ends were 2 bases for V and 2 bases for J; bases not matched to a gene: 3. Germline V CDR1 and CDR2: MNHEY, SVGAGI. The CDR3 is 15 amino acids. CDR3 nucleotide sequence: TGTGCCAGCAGTTACAACAGGGGTGGCAATCAGCCCCAGCATTTT. Translated: CASSYNRGGNQPQHF.

The chain carries TRBV7-2 and TRBJ2-4; D is undetermined. Germline values: CDR1 SGHTA, CDR2 FQGNSA. This CDR3 spans 13 amino acids. The V and J ends lost 1 base and 16 bases respectively, with 17 bases between them. The CDR3 nucleotides read TGTGCCAGCAGCTTAGGCGCGACTTCCCCGGTTTACTTC. Amino acids: CASSLGATSPVYF.

This clone occurred once. V usage is TRBV3-1 (or the pseudogene TRBV3-2) and J usage is TRBJ2-7; a weak D match, TRBD1 (5 bases). V was clipped by 1 base and J by 7 bases, with 17 bases between them. Per the germline V gene, CDR1 is LGHDT and CDR2 is YNNKEL (reference sequence). There are 15 residues in the CDR3. The CDR3 DNA sequence: TGTGCCAGCAGCCAAGTAGGGGCAGCCACACCAGAGCAGTACTTC. Amino acids: CASSQVGAATPEQYF.

This clone has more than one count but fewer than ten. This rearrangement joins TRBV6-6 to TRBJ2-2; D gene uncertain. CDR1 is MNHNY and CDR2 is SVGAGI in the germline V gene (reference sequence). V was pared by 5 bases and J by 0 bases, with 16 bases between. CDR3 size: 17 residues. The CDR3 region is CASSPTYTRTNTGELFF. CDR3 bases: TGTGCCAGCAGTCCAACCTACACCAGGACGAACACCGGGGAGCTGTTTTTT.

This chain uses TRBV3-1 (or the pseudogene TRBV3-2) with TRBJ2-3, with a weak D call TRBD1 (6 bases). Trimming pared 2 bases from V and 4 bases from J, leaving 7 bases between. The CDR3 sequence is 13 residues long. Germline V gene lookup returns CDR1 LGHDT and CDR2 YNNKEL (reference sequence). Here the CDR3 DNA reads TGTGCCAGCAGCCAACAGGGGTCAGATACGCAGTATTTT. It codes for CASSQQGSDTQYF.

This sequence joins TRBV24-1 and TRBJ2-1, with TRBD1 identical over 8 bases. The CDR3 runs 14 residues. Trimming at V came to 5 bases and at J to 3 bases, leaving 2 bases not matched to a gene. The V gene's germline CDR1 is KGHDR and CDR2 SFDVKD. The CDR3 bases are TGTGCCACCAGTGCCGGGACAGGCTACAATGAGCAGTTCTTC. Translation: CATSAGTGYNEQFF.

The rearrangement joins TRBV7-6 to TRBJ1-5; D uncertain. The CDR3 is 16 amino acids. The germline V and J ends were trimmed by 1 base and 0 bases, with 10 bases remaining between them. Germline CDR1 and CDR2: SGHVS and FNYEAQ. CDR3 nucleotides: TGTGCCAGCAGCTTAGGTCGGGGAGATAGCAATCAGCCCCAGCATTTT. This sequence encodes CASSLGRGDSNQPQHF.